A single sample is the source of the 18 T cell receptor beta chains below, sequenced in a study of beta chain features in type 1 diabetes. Study-level results: Shorter TCRB CDR3s, moderately but significantly so, were found in Type 1 diabetes patients in all four CD4+ subsets.

Investigators reverse transcribed all isolated RNA, so they sequenced expressed TCRB transcripts. Profiling relied on immunoSEQ multiplex PCR, and the TCRdb table lists in-frame clones only, not all of them. Counted here are a few hundred thousand clones, roughly 12% occurring once; the ten biggest clones make up approximately 0.011%. These receptors have no identified antigens. The sequencing input was naive CD4+ T cells from blood. Receptors originate from a woman between 18 and 29 years old with type 1 diabetes.

V gene TRBV4-3 combines with J gene TRBJ2-7; D is perhaps TRBD1 (5 bases). Germline CDR1 LGHNA, CDR2 YSLEER. The CDR3 sequence is 15 residues long. The germline V and J ends were trimmed by 1 base and 3 bases, with 13 bases remaining between them. The CDR3 loop is CASSQVGRQGYEQYF. CDR3 in DNA: TGCGCCAGCAGCCAAGTTGGGCGGCAGGGCTACGAGCAGTACTTC.

J is TRBJ2-6 and V is TRBV7-2; TRBD2 matches at 7 bases. Germline trimming cut 5 bases from V and 4 bases from J; bases unmatched to any gene: 5. Germline assignment: CDR1 SGHTA and CDR2 FQGNSA. The CDR3 totals 15 residues. As DNA, the CDR3 is TGTGCCAGCAGCCCGGGGGGAGGAGGGGCCAACGTCCTGACTTTC. Translating it yields CASSPGGGGANVLTF.

This clone was detected only a few times. The V call is TRBV15, the J call TRBJ2-7; 9 nucleotides align to TRBD1. J gave up 4 bases and V 6 bases, and 4 bases lay outside the gene matches. The CDR3 covers 13 residues. Germline CDR1 reads LNHNV; CDR2 reads YYDKDF (reference sequence). CDR3 sequence: CATSRDRDYEQYF. The CDR3 DNA reads as TGTGCCACCAGTCGGGACAGGGATTACGAGCAGTACTTC.

The V call is TRBV28, the J call TRBJ1-2; D unclear. V gave up 5 bases and J gave up 8 bases, with 12 bases separating them. This CDR3 has 12 residues. Germline-derived CDR1 and CDR2 are MDHEN and SYDVKM. The CDR3 region has the DNA TGTGCCAGCAGTCTGGCAGGTGAGGGCTACACCTTC. Amino acids: CASSLAGEGYTF.

This CDR3 reads CASSPSIAYADTQYF. The CDR3 bases are TGTGCCAGCAGCCCCTCCATCGCCTATGCAGATACGCAGTATTTT. The J gene is TRBJ2-3, the V gene TRBV13; D call uncertain. This CDR3 spans 15 amino acids. Germline assignment: CDR1 PRHDT and CDR2 FYEKMQ (reference sequence). With 5 bases removed from V and 4 bases from J, the gap between germline ends came to 16 bases.

This clone was counted between two and nine times. This chain links TRBV29-1 with TRBJ2-3; TRBD2 might be the D (6 bases). The germline V gene has CDR1 SQVTM and CDR2 ANQGSEA. This CDR3 is 15 amino acids long. V was cut by 4 bases and J by 0 bases, with 14 bases left in between. This CDR3 is CSVVGVAASTDTQYF. The CDR3 DNA sequence: TGCAGCGTTGTTGGGGTAGCGGCTAGCACAGATACGCAGTATTTT.

The J gene is TRBJ1-2, the V gene TRBV21-1. TRBV21-1 is an annotated pseudogene. The CDR3 runs to 16 residues. The CDR3 coding sequence is TGTGCCAGCAGCAATTGGGCGGGACCTACTGAGACGGGCTACACCTTC. Amino acids: CASSNWAGPTETGYTF.

This clone turned up a few times. V and J are TRBV4-3 and TRBJ2-7, with 9 bases identical to TRBD1. CDR1 is LGHNA and CDR2 is YSLEER in the germline V gene. The CDR3 has 15 amino acids. V dropped 4 bases and J dropped 4; count of bases not matched to a gene: 8. CDR3 sequence reads: CASSRTGATTYEQYF. Here the CDR3 DNA reads TGCGCCAGCAGCCGGACAGGGGCAACTACATACGAGCAGTACTTC.

The V gene is TRBV4-3, the J gene TRBJ2-1; maybe TRBD2 (6 bases). The CDR3 is 15 residues long. CDR1 is LGHNA, CDR2 YSLEER, per germline. Trimming removed 0 bases from V and 6 bases from J, with 12 bases in between. Here the CDR3 reads CASSQDPGRGNEQFF. The CDR3 DNA reads TGCGCCAGCAGCCAAGATCCCGGGAGAGGCAATGAGCAGTTCTTC.

The chain links TRBV27 to TRBJ1-2, with 8 bases matching TRBD1. CDR3 length: 14 residues. The germline CDR1 and CDR2 sequences are MNHEY and SMNVEV (reference sequence). V trimming: 4 bases; J trimming: 7 bases; junction bases outside the gene matches: 8. CDR3 bases: TGTGCCAGCAGTTGGGGACAGGACCCTTTTGGCTACACCTTC. It specifies CASSWGQDPFGYTF.

J is TRBJ2-1 and V is TRBV5-1, with D maybe TRBD1 (6 bases). The germline gives CDR1 SGHRS, CDR2 YFSETQ. The CDR3 totals 13 residues. The V gene lost 0 bases and the J gene lost 9 bases, with 10 bases spanning the gap. In DNA form, the CDR3 reads TGCGCCAGCAGCTTGGGACAGGATGGTGAGCAGTTCTTC. Translated: CASSLGQDGEQFF.

In this sample, this clone turned up a few times. The chain recombines TRBV4-2 with TRBJ2-2, with TRBD1 matching 7 bases. Germline trimming cut 0 bases from V and 1 base from J; bases unmatched to any gene: 5. CDR3 length: 17 amino acids. CDR1 and CDR2 from the germline V gene are LGHNA and YNFKEQ. CDR3 in DNA: TGTGCCAGCAGCCAAGATCGGGCAGGGGGGAACACCGGGGAGCTGTTTTTT. It codes for CASSQDRAGGNTGELFF.

The chain is built from TRBV9 and TRBJ1-6; no definite D call. CDR1 and CDR2 from the germline V gene are SGDLS and YYNGEE. The germline V and J ends were trimmed by 0 bases and 9 bases, with 13 bases remaining between them. The CDR3 runs 15 residues. The CDR3 loop is CASSVDPNAGSPLHF. The CDR3 DNA follows: TGTGCCAGCAGCGTAGATCCAAATGCGGGTTCACCCCTCCACTTT.

This clone has just a few counts. The chain carries TRBV5-1 and TRBJ1-2, with D hard to call. V was clipped by 1 base and J by 4 bases, with 5 bases between them. CDR3 length equals 12 residues. CDR1 is SGHRS, CDR2 YFSETQ, per germline. CDR3 sequence reads: CASSLSSYGYTF. In DNA form, the CDR3 reads TGCGCCAGCAGCTTGAGCTCCTATGGCTACACCTTC. Variable domain in full (rest from reference TRBV5-1 and TRBJ1-2): KAGVTQTPRYLIKTRGQQVTLSCSPISGHRSVSWYQQTPGQGLQFLFEYFSETQRNKGNFPGRFSGRQFSNSRSEMNVSTLELGDSALYLCASSLSSYGYTFGSGTRLTVV.

This clone showed up just a few times. The chain couples TRBV7-3 to TRBJ2-1; a possible D gene is TRBD1 (5 bases). V lost 3 bases and J 6 bases, leaving 9 bases between the germline ends. The CDR3 is made up of 13 amino acids. Per the germline V gene, CDR1 is SGHTA and CDR2 is FQGTGA. CDR3 amino acids: CASSFRDSNEQFF. In DNA, the CDR3 is TGTGCCAGCAGCTTTAGAGACAGCAATGAGCAGTTCTTC.

This clone was picked up a small number of times. CDR3 amino acids: CASSLSGNTIYF. The CDR3 coding sequence is TGTGCCAGCAGCCTCTCTGGAAACACCATATATTTT. This sequence joins TRBV9 and TRBJ1-3, with D unresolved. The CDR3 is 12 amino acids. Germline values: CDR1 SGDLS, CDR2 YYNGEE. The V end lost 4 bases, the J end lost 0 bases, and 2 bases lay between the germline ends.

The chain employs TRBV13 and TRBJ1-5; tentatively, D is TRBD1 (6 bases). Germline V gives CDR1 PRHDT, CDR2 FYEKMQ (reference sequence). The CDR3 has 14 residues. V was shortened by 4 bases and J by 8 bases, with 15 bases between the two germline ends. CDR3 in amino acids: CASSSQGPGKPQHF. CDR3 DNA sequence: TGTGCCAGCAGCTCGCAGGGGCCGGGGAAGCCCCAGCATTTT.

CDR3 protein: CAWREDWDEQFF. In DNA, the CDR3 is TGTGCCTGGAGGGAGGATTGGGATGAGCAGTTCTTC. The rearrangement uses TRBV30 and TRBJ2-1; D possibly corresponds to TRBD2 (5 bases). The germline V gene encodes CDR1 GTSNPN and CDR2 SVGIG (reference sequence). Trimming removed 3 bases from V and 8 bases from J, with 11 bases in between. The CDR3 spans 12 residues.